The table lists the clone carrying this T cell receptor (beta chain) with many counts. One end of the junction fails to match germline, which may point to a read error. Per germline, CDR1 SGHRS and CDR2 YFSETQ. The CDR3 runs to 13 residues. The sample is drawn from a study of patients and donors after allogeneic stem cell transplantation. MiXCR, applied by TCRdb to the RT-PCR reads, yields one record per CDR3 protein. The sample lists about 960,000 distinct CDR3 sequences, over 15% seen once, with about 6% in the top ten. V and J are TRBV5-1 and TRBJ2-5; no definite D call. Source material: blood, either unsorted or a sorted T cell fraction (not recorded which). The receptor comes from a human donor who was either an allogeneic HSCT recipient or a stem cell or donor lymphocyte infusion donor (not recorded which). It is not recorded whose cells these are; they may come from a transplant donor. The CDR3 sequence: CASSFGSQETQYF. In DNA, the CDR3 is TGTGCCAGCAGTTTCGGTAGTCAGGAGACCCAGTACTTC.